This TCR beta chain was recovered during a study of beta chain features in type 1 diabetes. At the level of the study: No age, gender or cell yield differences were seen between patients and healthy donors. The study's findings and limits: There was a moderate but significant shortening of TCRB CDR3s in all four CD4+ subsets of Type 1 diabetes patients. When cDNA is sequenced, cells with high TCR expression could be over-represented. Within patients, naive, central memory and Treg TCRB repertoires seemed more similar than within healthy donors.

Expressed TCRB transcripts were sequenced because the isolated RNA had all been reverse transcribed beforehand. Profiled with immunoSEQ multiplex PCR; TCRdb holds only in-frame clones, not every one. The repertoire holds hundreds of thousands of clones, with about an eighth as singletons. CD4+ cells of the naive, central memory, regulatory and stem cell-like memory types were sorted via CD45RO/CCR7/CD25/CD127/CD95/CD27. The V end lost 7 bases, the J end lost 4 bases, and 10 bases lay between the germline ends. The CDR3 is 12 residues long. Germline CDR1 is SEHNR and CDR2 is FQNEAQ (reference sequence). This clone has more than one count but fewer than ten. No antigen is known for it.

This TCR was sampled from a young man with type 1 diabetes. V is TRBV7-9 and J is TRBJ1-1; tentative D call: TRBD1 (5 bases). Sequenced input: naive CD4+ T cells from blood. The CDR3 DNA follows: TGTGCCAGCACCACGAGGGGCACTGAAGCTTTCTTT. It encodes CASTTRGTEAFF.